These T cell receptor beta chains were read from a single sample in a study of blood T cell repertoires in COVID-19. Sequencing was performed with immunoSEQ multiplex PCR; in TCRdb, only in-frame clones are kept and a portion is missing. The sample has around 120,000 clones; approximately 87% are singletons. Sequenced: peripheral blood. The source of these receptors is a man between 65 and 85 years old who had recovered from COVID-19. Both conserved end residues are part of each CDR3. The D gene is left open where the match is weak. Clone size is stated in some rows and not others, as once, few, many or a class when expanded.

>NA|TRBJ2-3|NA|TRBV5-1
TGCGCCAGCAGCTTTGATTCCGGTACGCAGTATTTT
CASSFDSGTQYF
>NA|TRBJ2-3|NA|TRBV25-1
TGTGCCAGCAGGGGACTTAACACAGATACGCAGTATTTT
CASRGLNTDTQYF
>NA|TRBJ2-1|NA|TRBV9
TGTGCCAGCAGCTTACAGGGAGGGGAGCAGTTCTTC
CASSLQGGEQFF
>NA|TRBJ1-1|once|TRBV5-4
TGTGCCAGCAGCTTCGAGGCAATGAACACTGAAGCTTTCTTT
CASSFEAMNTEAFF
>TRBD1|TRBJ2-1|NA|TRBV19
TGTGCCAGTAGTATAGAAGGGACAGGGTACAATGAGCAGTTCTTC
CASSIEGTGYNEQFF
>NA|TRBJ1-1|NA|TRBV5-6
TGTGCCAGCAGCCCCCACTCCCACACTGAAGCTTTCTTT
CASSPHSHTEAFF
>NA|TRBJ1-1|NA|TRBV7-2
TGTGCCAGCAGCTTAAGTATGCGGCCAGGGGCGCCAAACACTGAAGCTTTCTTT
CASSLSMRPGAPNTEAFF
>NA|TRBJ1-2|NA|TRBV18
TGTGCCAGCTCACCAAGCGGCGATGGCTACACCTTC
CASSPSGDGYTF
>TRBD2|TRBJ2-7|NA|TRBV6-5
TGTGCCAGCAGTTACGGCCTAGCGGGACCCGAGCAGTACTTC
CASSYGLAGPEQYF
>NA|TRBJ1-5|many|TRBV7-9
TGTGCCAGCAGCATACAGGGTCTGGATCAGCCCCAGCATTTT
CASSIQGLDQPQHF
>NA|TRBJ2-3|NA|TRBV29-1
TGCAGCGCCGCGGCATCTAGCACAGATACGCAGTATTTT
CSAAASSTDTQYF
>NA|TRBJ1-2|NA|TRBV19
TGTGCCAGTAGCTCTCAGGGAAACTATGGCTACACCTTC
CASSSQGNYGYTF
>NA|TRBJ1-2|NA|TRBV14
TGTGCCAGCAGCCAAGGCGTCCTCTATGGCTACACCTTC
CASSQGVLYGYTF
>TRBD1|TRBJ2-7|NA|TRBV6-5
TGTGCCAGCAGTCGGACAGGGGACTCCTACGAGCAGTACTTC
CASSRTGDSYEQYF
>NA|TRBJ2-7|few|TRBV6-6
TGTGCCAGCAGTTACTCTCGGGCGGCAGGGTACGAGCAGTACTTC
CASSYSRAAGYEQYF
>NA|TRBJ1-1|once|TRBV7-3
TGTGCCAGCAGCCGTTTAATGAACACTGAAGCTTTCTTT
CASSRLMNTEAFF
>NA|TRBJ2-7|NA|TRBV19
TGTGCCAGTAGTAGAGCAAGCGGCAGTTCCTACGAGCAGTACTTC
CASSRASGSSYEQYF
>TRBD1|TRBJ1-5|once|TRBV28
TGTGCCAGCAGTCAACAGGGGGATCAGCCCCAGCATTTT
CASSQQGDQPQHF
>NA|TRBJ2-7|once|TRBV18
TGTGCCAGCTCCCCCACGGGAAGGGGAGGCTACGAGCAGTACTTC
CASSPTGRGGYEQYF
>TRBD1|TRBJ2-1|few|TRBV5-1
TGCGCCAGCACGACCCTCGGGACAGGGTATGGGAATGAGCAGTTCTTC
CASTTLGTGYGNEQFF
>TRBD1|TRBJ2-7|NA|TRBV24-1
TGTGCCATCTCCACAGAGACAGGGGGCTACGAGCAGTACTTC
CAISTETGGYEQYF
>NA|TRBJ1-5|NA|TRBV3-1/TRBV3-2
TGTGCCAGCAGCCAAGGGGCTTATCGGGGACTGAGCAATCAGCCCCAGCATTTT
CASSQGAYRGLSNQPQHF
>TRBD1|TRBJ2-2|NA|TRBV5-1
TGCGCCAGCAGCAGAACCCTACAGGGGGACACCGGGGAGCTGTTTTTT
CASSRTLQGDTGELFF
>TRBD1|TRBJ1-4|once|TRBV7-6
TGTGCCAGCAGCTTTGGGATTCCGGGACAGGGAAATGAAAAACTGTTTTTT
CASSFGIPGQGNEKLFF
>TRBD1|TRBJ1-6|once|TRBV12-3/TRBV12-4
TGTGCCAGCAGTTTGGACAGGAATTCACCCCTCCACTTT
CASSLDRNSPLHF
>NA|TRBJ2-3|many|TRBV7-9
TGTGCCAGCAGCGCAAACGGGGGCACAGATACGCAGTATTTT
CASSANGGTDTQYF
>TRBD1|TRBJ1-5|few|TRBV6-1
TGTGCCAGCAGTGAAGGGACAGGGAGAAGTAGCAATCAGCCCCAGCATTTT
CASSEGTGRSSNQPQHF
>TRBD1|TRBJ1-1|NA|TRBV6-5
TGTGCCAGCAGCGGTCCCGGGACAGGGTTTGGTGAAGCTTTCTTT
CASSGPGTGFGEAFF
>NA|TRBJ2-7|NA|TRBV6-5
TGTGCCAGCAGGGTTAGCAGAAGCTCCTACGAGCAGTACTTC
CASRVSRSSYEQYF
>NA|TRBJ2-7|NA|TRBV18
TGTGCCAGCTCACCAGGCGAAGGGGGGGCGGGCGAGCAGTACTTC
CASSPGEGGAGEQYF
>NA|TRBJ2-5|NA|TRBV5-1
TGCGCCAGCAGCTCCGGACAGCGGCAAGAGACCCAGTACTTC
CASSSGQRQETQYF
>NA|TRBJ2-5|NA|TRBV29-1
TGCAGCGTCCCTGAGGAGGGTGTTCTGGAGACCCAGTACTTC
CSVPEEGVLETQYF
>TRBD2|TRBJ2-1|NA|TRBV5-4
TGTGCCAGCAGCAGGTGGACTAGCGGGAGTTTGGATGAGCAGTTCTTC
CASSRWTSGSLDEQFF
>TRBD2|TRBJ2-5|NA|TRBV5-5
TGTGCCAGCAGCTCCCGGGGGGGAGGGGGTCAAGAGACCCAGTACTTC
CASSSRGGGGQETQYF
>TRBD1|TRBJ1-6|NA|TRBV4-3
TGCGCCAGCAGCCAAGAACCGACAGGGTTTTCACCCCTCCACTTT
CASSQEPTGFSPLHF
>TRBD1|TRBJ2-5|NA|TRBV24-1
TGTGCCACCAGTGATCCCGGGACAGACCAAGAGACCCAGTACTTC
CATSDPGTDQETQYF
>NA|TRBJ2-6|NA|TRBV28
TGTGCCAGCAGTTTTCACACTGGGGCCAACGTCCTGACTTTC
CASSFHTGANVLTF
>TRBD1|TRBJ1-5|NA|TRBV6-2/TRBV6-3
TGTGCCAGCAGTCGCAGGGGGCAGAATCAGCCCCAGCATTTT
CASSRRGQNQPQHF
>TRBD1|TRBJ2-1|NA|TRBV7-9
TGTGCCAGCAGCACCGACAGGGGGGGAAAGAACAATGAGCAGTTCTTC
CASSTDRGGKNNEQFF
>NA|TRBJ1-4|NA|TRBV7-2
TGTGCCAGCAGCTTAGCGTCAGGGGTTGAAAAACTGTTTTTT
CASSLASGVEKLFF
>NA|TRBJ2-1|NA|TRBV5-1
TGCGCCAGCAGCTTGGCGGGAGTCTGGAATGAGCAGTTCTTC
CASSLAGVWNEQFF
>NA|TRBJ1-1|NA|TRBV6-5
TGTGCCAGCAGCAGGCACAGGGATGTGGACACTGAAGCTTTCTTT
CASSRHRDVDTEAFF
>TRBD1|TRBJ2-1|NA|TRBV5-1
TGCGCCAGCAGCCCGGGACAGCTCCGTGAGCAGTTCTTC
CASSPGQLREQFF
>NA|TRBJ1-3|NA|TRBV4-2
TGTGCCAGCAGCCCCCCCCTGGGAAACACCATATATTTT
CASSPPLGNTIYF
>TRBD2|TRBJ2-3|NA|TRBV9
TGTGCCAGCAGCGTAGCTGGGACTAGTGGGGGGGCAGATACGCAGTATTTT
CASSVAGTSGGADTQYF
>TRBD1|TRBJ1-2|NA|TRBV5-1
TGCGCCAGCAGCTTAAGGGGGCGCTTGGGTGGCTACACCTTC
CASSLRGRLGGYTF
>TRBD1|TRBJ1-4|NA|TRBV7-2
TGTGCCAGCAGCCGGAGATCGGGACAGATTAATGAAAAACTGTTTTTT
CASSRRSGQINEKLFF
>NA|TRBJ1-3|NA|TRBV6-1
TGTGCCAGCAGTGAAGGGCTGTTCTCTGGAAACACCATATATTTT
CASSEGLFSGNTIYF
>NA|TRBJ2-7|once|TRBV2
TGTGCCAGCAGTGGAGGCAGCGCAAACTCCTACGAGCAGTACTTC
CASSGGSANSYEQYF
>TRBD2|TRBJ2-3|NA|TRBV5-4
TGTGCCAGCAGCGCACTAGCGGAAACTAGCACAGATACGCAGTATTTT
CASSALAETSTDTQYF
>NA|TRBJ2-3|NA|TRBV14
TGTGCCAGCAGCTTACGCGGTGCAAGCGGCACAGATACGCAGTATTTT
CASSLRGASGTDTQYF
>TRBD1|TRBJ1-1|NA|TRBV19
TGTGCCAGTCCAGAGAGACAGGGCGGCACTGAAGCTTTCTTT
CASPERQGGTEAFF
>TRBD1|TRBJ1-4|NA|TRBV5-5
TGTGCCAGCAGGGCCGGGACAGGGAATAATGAAAAACTGTTTTTT
CASRAGTGNNEKLFF
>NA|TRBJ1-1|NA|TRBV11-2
TGTGCCAGCACCCCACCGGCAGGGGCCTACACTGAAGCTTTCTTT
CASTPPAGAYTEAFF
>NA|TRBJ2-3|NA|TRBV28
TGTGCCAGCAGTTCTTTTTTAGATACGCAGTATTTT
CASSSFLDTQYF